These T cell receptor beta chains were read from a single sample in a study of early T cells in non-severe SARS-CoV-2 infection. TCRdb re-called the 5' RACE reads with MiXCR, one entry per CDR3 protein. The sample contains about 77,000 distinct CDR3 sequences, around 10% of which appear only once. Sequences were derived from whole blood, sampled at baseline. The receptors were gathered from an adult who was a healthcare worker with PCR-confirmed SARS-CoV-2 infection or an uninfected control (not recorded which). The donor label of this sample is uncertain. The CDR3 runs from the conserved cysteine through the conserved F or W.

J gene	V gene	CDR3 protein
TRBJ2-3	TRBV11-3	CASSWGLAGDTDTQYF
TRBJ2-1	TRBV12-3/TRBV12-4	CASSLTKPNEQFF
TRBJ2-3	TRBV7-6	CASSLGRKRGDTQYF
TRBJ2-2	TRBV18	CASSPNLNTGELFF
TRBJ1-4	TRBV7-2	CASSLYGTANEKLFF
TRBJ2-7	TRBV7-2	CASSFSGGEQYF
TRBJ1-1	TRBV19	CASSILLNTEAFF
TRBJ2-1	TRBV7-2	CASSLGGLAGGEQFF
TRBJ1-6	TRBV2	CASTSSGGVNSPLHF
TRBJ1-1	TRBV12-3/TRBV12-4	CASSRQGEAFF
TRBJ1-2	TRBV3-1	CASSQGGRTNYGYTF
TRBJ2-3	TRBV9	CASSASAGTSGGPTDTQYF
TRBJ2-5	TRBV7-9	CASSPTLEGTQYF